This is a list of T cell receptor beta chains from one sample in a study of technical replicates of blood from a few donors. This table comes from immunoSEQ multiplex PCR, and its TCRdb copy is limited to in-frame clones, with some not included. The sample includes around 70,000 clones, about 95% of them seen just once. Specimen: T cells isolated from PBMCs. These receptors originate from a human donor in good health. Both conserved end residues are part of each CDR3. The D gene is left open where the match is weak. Where a row states a size, it is once, few, many or the class of an expanded clone; other rows omit it.

v_call,d_call,clone_size,j_call,cdr3_aa,cdr3_nt
TRBV5-6,TRBD1,.,TRBJ1-6,CASSRDRVGSSYNSPLHF,TGTGCCAGCAGCCGTGACAGGGTAGGAAGTTCCTATAATTCACCCCTCCACTTT
TRBV11-2,TRBD2,once,TRBJ2-7,CASSFLGREGHRNEQYF,TGTGCCAGCAGCTTTCTGGGGCGGGAGGGCCATAGAAACGAGCAGTACTTC
TRBV7-9,.,.,TRBJ1-1,CASSNRGGLNTEAFF,TGTGCCAGCAGTAACCGGGGGGGGCTGAACACTGAAGCTTTCTTT
TRBV7-9,TRBD2,.,TRBJ2-2,CASSLPAGLDKSGELFF,TGTGCCAGCAGCTTGCCAGCGGGACTTGATAAAAGCGGGGAGCTGTTTTTT
TRBV5-1,.,.,TRBJ2-2,CASSLGQTTGELFF,TGCGCCAGCAGCTTGGGACAAACCACCGGGGAGCTGTTTTTT
TRBV7-2,.,.,TRBJ2-5,CASSFSETQYF,TGTGCCAGCAGCTTTTCGGAGACCCAGTACTTC
TRBV4-2,TRBD1,.,TRBJ1-4,CASSRKQGTNEKLFF,TGTGCCAGCAGCCGGAAACAGGGGACTAATGAAAAACTGTTTTTT
TRBV5-1,.,.,TRBJ2-5,CASSLARGSQETQYF,TGCGCCAGCAGCTTGGCTCGGGGGTCCCAAGAGACCCAGTACTTC
TRBV18,TRBD1,.,TRBJ1-2,CASSPATGVDGYTF,TGTGCCAGCTCACCCGCGACAGGGGTTGATGGCTACACCTTC
TRBV19,TRBD2,.,TRBJ2-7,CASSIASGGTYEQYF,TGTGCCAGTAGTATAGCTAGCGGAGGGACCTACGAGCAGTACTTC
TRBV7-9,TRBD1,.,TRBJ2-1,CASSPAGTGERNEQFF,TGTGCCAGCAGCCCCGCCGGGACAGGGGAAAGGAATGAGCAGTTCTTC
TRBV27,TRBD2,.,TRBJ2-7,CASSLLLAGYEQYF,TGTGCCAGCAGTTTATTACTAGCGGGGTACGAGCAGTACTTC
TRBV9,.,.,TRBJ1-1,CASSVGSGGAFF,TGTGCCAGCAGCGTAGGTTCGGGGGGAGCTTTCTTT
TRBV30,TRBD1,.,TRBJ2-6,CAWSARQGSSGANVLTF,TGTGCCTGGTCCGCCCGACAGGGTAGCTCTGGGGCCAACGTCCTGACTTTC
TRBV28,TRBD1,.,TRBJ2-7,CASSLPRGTGSSYEQYF,TGTGCCAGCAGTTTACCCCGCGGGACAGGGAGCTCCTACGAGCAGTACTTC
TRBV7-8,.,.,TRBJ2-7,CASSRDIYEQYF,TGTGCCAGCAGCCGGGATATCTACGAGCAGTACTTC
TRBV28,TRBD2,.,TRBJ2-1,CASSFGGTSEYNEQFF,TGTGCCAGCAGTTTTGGGGGGACTAGCGAATACAATGAGCAGTTCTTC
TRBV6-1,.,.,TRBJ2-7,CASSNIGEQYF,TGTGCCAGCAGTAATATCGGGGAGCAGTACTTC
TRBV9,.,.,TRBJ2-7,CASSVDNEQYF,TGTGCCAGCAGCGTGGACAACGAGCAGTACTTC
TRBV9,TRBD1,.,TRBJ2-7,CASSAGTGLGHGEQYF,TGTGCCAGCAGCGCCGGGACAGGGCTTGGTCATGGCGAGCAGTACTTC
TRBV6-5,TRBD1,once,TRBJ1-1,CASSYWTGGTEAFF,TGTGCCAGCAGTTACTGGACAGGGGGCACTGAAGCTTTCTTT
TRBV5-1,.,.,TRBJ2-7,CASSLDRESYEQYF,TGCGCCAGCAGCTTGGACAGGGAGAGTTACGAGCAGTACTTC
TRBV15,TRBD2,once,TRBJ2-7,CATSWSLSGVSYEQYF,TGTGCCACCAGCTGGTCCTTAAGCGGGGTCTCCTACGAGCAGTACTTC
TRBV2,TRBD1,.,TRBJ1-4,CASSRQGIGEKLFF,TGTGCCAGCAGTCGACAGGGAATTGGTGAAAAACTGTTTTTT
TRBV6-1,.,once,TRBJ1-3,CASSDTGQGNTIYF,TGTGCCAGCAGTGACACGGGACAAGGAAACACCATATATTTT
TRBV7-7,.,.,TRBJ1-1,CASSFRGNTEAFF,TGTGCTAGCAGCTTTCGGGGTAACACTGAAGCTTTCTTT
TRBV6-4,.,.,TRBJ2-1,CASSAVPQGRDRDEQFF,TGTGCCAGCAGTGCAGTCCCACAGGGCAGGGACCGGGATGAGCAGTTCTTC
TRBV5-1,TRBD1,.,TRBJ2-4,CASSLGTDIAKNIQYF,TGCGCCAGCAGCTTAGGGACAGACATAGCCAAAAACATTCAGTACTTC
TRBV4-2,TRBD2,once,TRBJ2-2,CASSQEGTSSGELFF,TGTGCCAGCAGCCAAGAGGGGACTAGCTCTGGGGAGCTGTTTTTT
TRBV5-1,TRBD1,.,TRBJ2-5,CASSAYRGTETQYF,TGCGCCAGCAGCGCGTACAGGGGGACGGAGACCCAGTACTTC
TRBV6-1,.,.,TRBJ1-2,CASNEQAGGYTF,TGTGCCAGCAACGAACAGGCGGGAGGCTACACCTTC
TRBV7-9,TRBD2,.,TRBJ2-7,CASSLAGPGGSGEQYF,TGTGCCAGCAGCTTAGCCGGACCGGGGGGTTCGGGTGAGCAGTACTTC
TRBV10-2,.,.,TRBJ1-3,CASSDRLWNTIYF,TGCGCCAGCAGTGACAGATTATGGAACACCATATATTTT
TRBV29-1,.,.,TRBJ2-3,CSVVGVSTDTQYF,TGCAGCGTTGTCGGGGTTTCAACAGATACGCAGTATTTT
TRBV7-9,.,.,TRBJ1-3,CASSLSTGQILGNTIYF,TGTGCCAGCAGCCTATCTACGGGACAAATATTGGGAAACACCATATATTTT
TRBV4-1,TRBD2,.,TRBJ2-1,CASSQAAVGLAADSTNEQFF,TGCGCCAGCAGCCAAGCAGCCGTGGGACTAGCGGCAGATTCGACCAATGAGCAGTTCTTC
TRBV11-3,TRBD1,.,TRBJ2-7,CASSPQGASYEQYF,TGTGCCAGCAGCCCCCAGGGGGCCTCCTACGAGCAGTACTTC
TRBV18,TRBD2,.,TRBJ2-5,CASSQSGRALETQYF,TGTGCCAGCTCACAGAGCGGGAGGGCCCTGGAGACCCAGTACTTC
TRBV9,.,.,TRBJ2-7,CASSVDGTRDEQYF,TGTGCCAGCAGCGTAGACGGGACTCGAGACGAGCAGTACTTC
TRBV4-1,.,once,TRBJ2-1,CASSQPTRKLSYNEQFF,TGCGCCAGCAGCCAACCAACCCGCAAACTCTCCTACAATGAGCAGTTCTTC
TRBV5-5,.,.,TRBJ2-1,CASSLSVQSSYNEQFF,TGTGCCAGCAGCTTGTCTGTACAGTCCTCCTACAATGAGCAGTTCTTC
TRBV6-6,TRBD1,.,TRBJ2-1,CASTYRGDLGNEQFF,TGTGCCAGCACCTACAGGGGGGATTTAGGGAATGAGCAGTTCTTC
TRBV15,.,.,TRBJ1-3,CATSRGAGNTIYF,TGTGCCACCAGCAGAGGGGCAGGGAACACCATATATTTT
TRBV11-2,TRBD2,.,TRBJ2-7,CASRWKGLADLSGYEQYF,TGTGCCAGCAGATGGAAGGGACTAGCGGACTTATCGGGGTACGAGCAGTACTTC
TRBV28,.,once,TRBJ2-5,CASSNRVGETQYF,TGTGCCAGCAGTAACAGGGTTGGGGAGACCCAGTACTTC
TRBV2,TRBD2,.,TRBJ2-3,CASSEAVGLAGGRYTDTQYF,TGTGCCAGCAGTGAAGCGGTGGGACTAGCGGGGGGGCGGTACACAGATACGCAGTATTTT
TRBV28,TRBD1,.,TRBJ1-1,CAIRQGSTEAFF,TGTGCCATCCGACAGGGATCCACTGAAGCTTTCTTT
TRBV2,.,.,TRBJ2-5,CASSGRGGETQYF,TGTGCCAGCAGTGGTAGGGGGGGAGAGACCCAGTACTTC
TRBV2,TRBD2,.,TRBJ2-3,CASRRLADTQYF,TGTGCCAGCCGGCGACTAGCGGATACGCAGTATTTT
TRBV6-1,.,.,TRBJ1-5,CASSDQINSNQPQHF,TGTGCCAGCAGTGACCAGATAAACAGCAATCAGCCCCAGCATTTT
TRBV10-3,TRBD1,.,TRBJ1-5,CAISGQGTTQPQHF,TGTGCCATCAGTGGACAGGGTACAACTCAGCCCCAGCATTTT
TRBV7-9,TRBD1,.,TRBJ1-3,CASRQGQGAGNTIYF,TGTGCCAGCAGACAGGGACAGGGGGCTGGAAACACCATATATTTT
TRBV10-1,TRBD2,.,TRBJ2-1,CASSDSTGLAEYNEQFF,TGCGCCAGCAGTGACTCCACTGGACTAGCGGAATACAATGAGCAGTTCTTC
TRBV9,TRBD1,.,TRBJ1-6,CASSVERDRVGNSPLHF,TGTGCCAGCAGCGTAGAGAGGGACAGGGTGGGGAATTCACCCCTCCACTTT